Included here is one T cell receptor (beta chain) sequence, with context. The source of the sample is a study of T cell changes during pregnancy in multiple sclerosis. Sequenced by immunoSEQ multiplex PCR; TCRdb stores in-frame clones only, minus some. Of about 80,000 clones listed, under 95% are singletons. The TCR was taken from a female donor with multiple sclerosis, enrolled in a pregnancy study. The specimen comprised peripheral blood, sampled before pregnancy.

CDR3 bases: TGTGCCAGCAGTTCACCGACCACAGACTATGGGGCTAGCGGGAGGAACCCAGATACGCAGTATTTT. This codes for CASSSPTTDYGASGRNPDTQYF. The chain has TRBV28 and TRBJ2-3, with 11 bases identical to TRBD2. This CDR3 is built from 22 residues. J was trimmed by 4 bases and V by 4 bases; bases with no gene match: 25. Looked up from germline, CDR1 is MDHEN and CDR2 is SYDVKM.